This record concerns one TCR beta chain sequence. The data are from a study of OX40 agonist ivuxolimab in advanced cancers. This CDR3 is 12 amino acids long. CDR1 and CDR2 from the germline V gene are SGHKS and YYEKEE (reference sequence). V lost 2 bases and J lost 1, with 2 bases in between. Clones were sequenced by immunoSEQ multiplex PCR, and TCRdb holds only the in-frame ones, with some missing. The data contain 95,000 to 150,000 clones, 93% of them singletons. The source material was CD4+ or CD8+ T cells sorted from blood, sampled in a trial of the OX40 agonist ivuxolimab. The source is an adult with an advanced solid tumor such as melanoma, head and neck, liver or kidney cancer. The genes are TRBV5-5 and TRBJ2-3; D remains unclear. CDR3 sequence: CASSFGTDTQYF. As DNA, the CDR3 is TGTGCCAGCAGCTTCGGCACAGATACGCAGTATTTT. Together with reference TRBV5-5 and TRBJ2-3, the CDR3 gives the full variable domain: DAGVTQSPTHLIKTRGQQVTLRCSPISGHKSVSWYQQVLGQGPQFIFQYYEKEERGRGNFPDRFSARQFPNYSSELNVNALLLGDSALYLCASSFGTDTQYFGPGTRLTVL.